The clone carrying this TCR beta chain occurred a few times. Its target is not known. The repertoire was sequenced with immunoSEQ multiplex PCR; TCRdb's copy has only in-frame clones and lacks some. The sample gives approximately 120,000 clones, 90% to 97% of which show up once; about 1.8% is in the top ten. This record belongs to a study of cytomegalovirus exposure and HLA in healthy donors. This CDR3 comprises 13 residues. Germline-derived CDR1 and CDR2 are LNHDA and SQIVND (reference sequence). J was trimmed by 6 bases and V by 6 bases; bases with no gene match: 6. The donors were part of the 120-subject validation cohort, which stood apart from the roughly 670-subject first cohort. Overall study findings and caveats: The tendency of first-cohort TCR clusters to co-occur in the 120 or so validation repertoires was the finding of a later analysis.

The receptor comes from a young man in good health and CMV-seronegative. The V gene is TRBV19, the J gene TRBJ2-3, with TRBD2 matching 7 bases. The sample consisted of PBMCs. As DNA, the CDR3 is TGTGCCAGTAGCAGGGTACTAGCGGATACGCAGTATTTT. This translates into CASSRVLADTQYF.